The source of this TCR beta chain is a study of T cells expressing NK-cell markers. It was by 5'RACE template switching with UMIs that TCR beta cDNA was made. For each CDR3 protein, TCRdb gives one entry from its re-call of the 5' RACE reads, without DNA. This repertoire includes 500,000 to 700,000 distinct CDR3 sequences. The TCR sequence derives from a man aged 18-30 years in good health. The sample was blood T cells: a sorted CD56 or NKG2C T cell subset, CD4+ or CD8+ T cells, or bulk PBMC T cells (not recorded which).

The CDR3 region is CASSFVFTSETDTQYF. The genes are TRBV5-5 and TRBJ2-3. The germline V gene has CDR1 SGHKS and CDR2 YYEKEE (reference sequence). The length of the CDR3 is 16 residues.